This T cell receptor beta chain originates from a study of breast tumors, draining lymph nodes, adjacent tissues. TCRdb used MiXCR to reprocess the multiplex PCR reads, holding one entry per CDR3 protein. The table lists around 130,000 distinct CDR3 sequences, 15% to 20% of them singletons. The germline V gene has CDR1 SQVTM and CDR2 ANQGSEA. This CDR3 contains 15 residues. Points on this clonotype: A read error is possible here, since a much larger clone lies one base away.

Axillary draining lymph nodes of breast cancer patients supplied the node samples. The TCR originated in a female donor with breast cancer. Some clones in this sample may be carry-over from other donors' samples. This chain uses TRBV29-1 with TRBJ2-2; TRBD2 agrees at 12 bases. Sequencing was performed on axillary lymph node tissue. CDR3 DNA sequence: TGCGGCGTTTCTAGCGGGGGGGCAGCCACCGGGGAGCTGTTTTTT. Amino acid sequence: CGVSSGGAATGELFF.